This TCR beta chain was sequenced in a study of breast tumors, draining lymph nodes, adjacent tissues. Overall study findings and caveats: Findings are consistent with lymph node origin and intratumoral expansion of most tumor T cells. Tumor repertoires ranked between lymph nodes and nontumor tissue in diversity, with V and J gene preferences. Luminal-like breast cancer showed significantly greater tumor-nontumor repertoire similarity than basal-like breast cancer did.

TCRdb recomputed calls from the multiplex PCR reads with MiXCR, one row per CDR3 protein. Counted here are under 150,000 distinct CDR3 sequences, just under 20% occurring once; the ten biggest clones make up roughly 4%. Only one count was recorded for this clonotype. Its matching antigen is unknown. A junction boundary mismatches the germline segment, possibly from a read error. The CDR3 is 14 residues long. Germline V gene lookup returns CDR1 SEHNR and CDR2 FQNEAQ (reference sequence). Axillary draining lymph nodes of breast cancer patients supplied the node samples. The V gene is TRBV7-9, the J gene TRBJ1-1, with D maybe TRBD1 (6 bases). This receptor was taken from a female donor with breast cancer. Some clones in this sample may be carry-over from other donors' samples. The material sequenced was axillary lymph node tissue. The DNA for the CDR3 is TGTGCTAGCAGCTCTACGGGGGCTGGCACTGAAGCTTTCTTT. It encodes CASSSTGAGTEAFF.